The 10 T cell receptor beta chains reported below all come from one sample, sequenced in a study of blood T cell repertoires in COVID-19. Only in-frame clones appear in the TCRdb table, and some are missing; sequencing was by immunoSEQ multiplex PCR. The repertoire holds roughly 320,000 clones, with approximately 89% as singletons. The sample taken for sequencing was peripheral blood. These receptors all come from a woman aged 25 to 39 with COVID-19, enrolled during active disease.

The chain employs TRBV6-5 and TRBJ2-7, with 8 bases fitting TRBD1. Germline CDR1 and CDR2: MNHEY and SVGAGI. J lost 5 bases, V lost 2 bases, and 8 bases had no gene match. The CDR3 has 15 residues. CDR3 in DNA: TGTGCCAGCAGTTACAGCGGACAGGGTGGAAACGAGCAGTACTTC. This encodes CASSYSGQGGNEQYF.

The rearrangement joins TRBV11-3 to TRBJ1-6; D is unresolved. The CDR3 loop spans 15 amino acids. The V gene lost 0 bases and the J gene lost 13 bases, with 16 bases spanning the gap. Germline assignment: CDR1 SGHNT and CDR2 YENEEA. The CDR3 protein is CASSLDAGRPLPLHF. In nucleotides, the CDR3 is TGTGCCAGCAGCTTAGATGCCGGGAGGCCGCTCCCCCTCCACTTT. The full variable domain, completed using reference TRBV11-3 and TRBJ1-6, is EAGVVQSPRYKIIEKKQPVAFWCNPISGHNTLYWYLQNLGQGPELLIRYENEEAVDDSQLPKDRFSAERLKGVDSTLKIQPAELGDSAVYLCASSLDAGRPLPLHFGNGTRLTVT.

This chain connects TRBV6-5 to TRBJ2-7, with 7 positions matching TRBD2. The CDR3 is made up of 12 amino acids. V lost 6 bases, J lost 2 bases, and 1 base stayed unmatched. CDR1 MNHEY and CDR2 SVGAGI come from the germline V gene. CDR3 protein: CASRTSTYEQYF. The CDR3 DNA is TGTGCCAGCAGGACTAGCACCTACGAGCAGTACTTC.

The V gene is TRBV9, the J gene TRBJ1-4, with D perhaps matching TRBD1 (6 bases). Trimming shortened V by 4 bases and J by 7 bases, and 14 bases separated the two germline ends. The CDR3 is 14 residues long. Looked up from germline, CDR1 is SGDLS and CDR2 is YYNGEE. This chain's CDR3 is CASSPTGLGEKLFF. CDR3 bases: TGTGCCAGCAGCCCCACAGGGCTTGGTGAAAAACTGTTTTTT.

This clone has a single count. The rearrangement uses TRBV29-1 and TRBJ1-2; unclear D gene. The germline CDR1 and CDR2 sequences are SQVTM and ANQGSEA. This CDR3 spans 14 amino acids. Trimming removed 0 bases at V and 0 bases at J, with 8 bases between. CDR3 in DNA: TGCAGCGTTGAAGATCTACGGGCTAACTATGGCTACACCTTC. Protein: CSVEDLRANYGYTF.

The genes are TRBV7-9 and TRBJ1-5; 7 nucleotides line up with TRBD1. Per germline, CDR1 SEHNR and CDR2 FQNEAQ (reference sequence). The CDR3 totals 16 residues. The trim removed 4 bases at V and 2 bases at J, leaving 8 bases unmatched. In DNA, the CDR3 is TGTGCCAGCAGCTACGAAGACAGGGATGGCAATCAGCCCCAGCATTTT. It translates to CASSYEDRDGNQPQHF.

CDR3 DNA sequence: TGTGCCAGCAGTTACCCAGGGATTATGAACACTGAAGCTTTCTTT. It specifies CASSYPGIMNTEAFF. V gene TRBV6-2 or TRBV6-3 combines with J gene TRBJ1-1, with D possibly matching TRBD1 (5 bases). This CDR3 contains 15 residues. The V end was cut by 2 bases, the J end by 0 bases, with 10 bases between. Germline V gene sequence: CDR1 MNHEY, CDR2 SVGEGT.

J is TRBJ2-7 and V is TRBV7-3, with D possibly matching TRBD2 (6 bases). The CDR3 contains 13 residues. The germline CDR1 and CDR2 sequences are SGHTA and FQGTGA. The V end lost 4 bases, the J end lost 6 bases, and 13 bases lay between the germline ends. CDR3 residues: CASSSGLDGEQYF. The CDR3 region has the DNA TGTGCCAGCAGCTCGGGACTGGACGGCGAGCAGTACTTC.

The chain's CDR3 is CASSILRDRINEQFF. CDR3 nucleotides: TGTGCCAGTAGTATCCTGCGGGACAGGATCAATGAGCAGTTCTTC. The chain joins TRBV19 to TRBJ2-1; 8 nucleotides line up with TRBD1. This CDR3 is 15 amino acids long. Germline V CDR1 and CDR2: LNHDA, SQIVND (reference sequence). The V gene end was trimmed by 3 bases and the J gene end by 6 bases; junction bases not matched to a gene: 7.

The rearrangement uses TRBV4-1 and TRBJ2-5, with 8 nucleotides matching TRBD2. Germline V gene sequence: CDR1 MGHRA, CDR2 YSYEKL. This CDR3 comprises 16 residues. The V segment lost 4 bases and the J segment 2 bases; nucleotides outside the gene matches: 9. Written as DNA, the CDR3 is TGCGCCAGCAGCCGGGGTCAGGCGGGGGGTCAAGAGACCCAGTACTTC. Its translation: CASSRGQAGGQETQYF.